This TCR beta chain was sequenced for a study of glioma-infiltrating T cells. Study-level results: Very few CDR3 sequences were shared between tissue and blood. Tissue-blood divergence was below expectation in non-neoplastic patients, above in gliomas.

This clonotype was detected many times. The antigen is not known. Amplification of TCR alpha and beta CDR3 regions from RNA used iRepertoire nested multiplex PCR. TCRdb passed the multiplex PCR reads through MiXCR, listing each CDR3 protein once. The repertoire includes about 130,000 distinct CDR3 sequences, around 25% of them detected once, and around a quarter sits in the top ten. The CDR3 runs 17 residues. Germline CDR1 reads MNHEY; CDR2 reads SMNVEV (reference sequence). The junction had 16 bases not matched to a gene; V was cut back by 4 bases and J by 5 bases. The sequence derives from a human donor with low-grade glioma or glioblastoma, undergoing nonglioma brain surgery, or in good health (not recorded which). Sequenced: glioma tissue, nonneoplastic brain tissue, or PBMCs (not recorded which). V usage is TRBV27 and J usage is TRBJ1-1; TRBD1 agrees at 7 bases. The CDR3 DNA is TGTGCCAGCAGTTCATCTCCCGGGAGACAGGGCGGAACTGAAGCTTTCTTT. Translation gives CASSSSPGRQGGTEAFF.